Below are 15 T cell receptor beta chains sequenced from a single sample in a study of T cells in narcolepsy. The protocol was immunoSEQ multiplex PCR, while the TCRdb copy is restricted to in-frame clones and leaves out a portion. The sample lists 3,000 or so clones, about 62% occurring once. Sequences were obtained from CD45RA- memory CD8+ T cells from PBMCs. The receptors were gathered from a human donor with narcolepsy.

The table lists this clone with a few counts. The V gene is TRBV29-1, the J gene TRBJ2-7; D could derive from TRBD1 or TRBD2 (7 bases each). CDR1 and CDR2 (germline): SQVTM, ANQGSEA. Deletions cut 6 bases from V and 4 bases from J, with 19 bases between. The CDR3 runs to 14 residues. CDR3 nucleotide sequence: TGCAGCGTGGGGGGAGGGGGCCCTGGATACGAGCAGTACTTC. Protein sequence: CSVGGGGPGYEQYF.

DNA for the CDR3: TGCGCCAGCAGCAGGGAGGCTCCGAACACCGGGGAGCTGTTTTTT. The encoded protein is CASSREAPNTGELFF. This chain connects TRBV5-1 to TRBJ2-2, with a tentative D call TRBD2 (6 bases). The V end was cut by 4 bases, the J end by 0 bases, with 10 bases between. The CDR3 has 15 residues. Per the germline V gene, CDR1 is SGHRS and CDR2 is YFSETQ.

This clone turned up a few times. The chain couples TRBV7-3 to TRBJ1-2, with D possibly matching TRBD1 (5 bases). CDR1 is SGHTA and CDR2 is FQGTGA in the germline V gene. With 3 bases removed from V and 7 bases from J, the gap between germline ends came to 18 bases. The CDR3 is made up of 15 amino acids. The CDR3 reads CASSFGPGREGGYTF. The CDR3 DNA follows: TGTGCCAGCAGCTTTGGTCCAGGGCGAGAGGGTGGCTACACCTTC.

The V gene is TRBV5-1, the J gene TRBJ1-1, with TRBD1 identical over 12 bases. V lost 3 bases and J lost 5; bases outside the gene matches: 5. The CDR3 is 15 amino acids. The germline V gene encodes CDR1 SGHRS and CDR2 YFSETQ. The CDR3 DNA reads as TGCGCCAGCAGCTCCGGGACAGGGGGCCTGACTGAAGCTTTCTTT. It encodes CASSSGTGGLTEAFF.

The V call is TRBV4-3, the J call TRBJ2-1, with D possibly TRBD1 on 6 matching bases. There are 14 residues in the CDR3. The V and J ends lost 6 bases and 2 bases respectively, with 11 bases between them. Looked up from germline, CDR1 is LGHNA and CDR2 is YSLEER. This chain's CDR3 is CASSPGATYNEQFF. The CDR3 DNA reads as TGCGCCAGCAGTCCAGGGGCAACCTACAATGAGCAGTTCTTC.

This clone has more than one count but fewer than ten. The chain employs TRBV4-3 and TRBJ1-2; TRBD1 agrees at 7 bases. Germline CDR1 is LGHNA and CDR2 is YSLEER. V was clipped by 1 base and J by 0 bases; unmatched bases: 20. The CDR3 extends over 21 amino acids. The CDR3 spells CASSQVQVVGEGASPNYGYTF. In DNA, the CDR3 is TGCGCCAGCAGCCAAGTACAGGTGGTTGGCGAGGGGGCGAGCCCTAACTATGGCTACACCTTC.

The V call is TRBV7-2, the J call TRBJ2-1; D unclear. CDR3 length: 18 residues. Germline V CDR1 and CDR2: SGHTA, FQGNSA. V dropped 1 base and J dropped 0 bases, with 16 bases sitting between them. CDR3 sequence: CASSLVASYTSSYNEQFF. The CDR3 region has the DNA TGTGCCAGCAGCTTAGTAGCCTCCTATACGAGCTCCTACAATGAGCAGTTCTTC.

The chain employs TRBV5-8 and TRBJ2-1; D is ambiguous. V lost 4 bases, J lost 5 bases, and 10 bases lay in between. This CDR3 is built from 13 residues. Germline V lookup: CDR1 SGHTS, CDR2 YDEGEE. The CDR3 is CASSHNVDNEQFF. CDR3 bases: TGTGCCAGCAGCCATAACGTAGACAATGAGCAGTTCTTC.

The chain recombines TRBV27 with TRBJ2-2; 9 positions agree with TRBD1. The germline V gene encodes CDR1 MNHEY and CDR2 SMNVEV (reference sequence). The CDR3 length is 15 residues. V was clipped by 4 bases and J by 6 bases; unmatched bases: 6. CDR3 region: CASSSRDRVSGELFF. The CDR3 DNA reads as TGTGCCAGCAGTTCCCGGGACAGGGTTTCCGGGGAGCTGTTTTTT.

This chain uses TRBV19 with TRBJ2-6; possible D gene TRBD1, 6 bases. V gave up 5 bases and J gave up 3 bases, with 8 bases separating them. Germline V CDR1 and CDR2: LNHDA, SQIVND (reference sequence). The CDR3 is 14 amino acids. CDR3 residues: CASSLQGGANVLTF. The CDR3 DNA follows: TGTGCCAGTAGTCTACAGGGTGGGGCCAACGTCCTGACTTTC.

The CDR3 protein is CASMWDALSYEQYF. In DNA form, the CDR3 reads TGTGCCAGCATGTGGGATGCTCTCTCCTACGAGCAGTACTTC. This sequence joins TRBV2 and TRBJ2-7; D remains unclear. In germline, CDR1 is SNHLY, CDR2 FYNNEI. The V end lost 7 bases, the J end lost 0 bases, and 13 bases lay between the germline ends. The CDR3 length is 14 residues. Variable domain in full (rest from reference TRBV2 and TRBJ2-7): EPEVTQTPSHQVTQMGQEVILRCVPISNHLYFYWYRQILGQKVEFLVSFYNNEISEKSEIFDDQFSVERPDGSNFTLKIRSTKLEDSAMYFCASMWDALSYEQYFGPGTRLTVT.

The chain recombines TRBV19 with TRBJ2-1; 8 bases align to TRBD1. Germline loops: CDR1 LNHDA, CDR2 SQIVND (reference sequence). Germline trimming cut 7 bases from V and 1 base from J; bases unmatched to any gene: 3. The CDR3 sequence is 14 residues long. The CDR3 is CASTRTGSYNEQFF. Written as DNA, the CDR3 is TGTGCCAGTACCCGGACAGGGTCCTACAATGAGCAGTTCTTC.

Only a few counts were recorded for this clone. This sequence joins TRBV6-1 and TRBJ2-7, with D perhaps matching TRBD1 or TRBD2 (5 bases each). Trimming removed 7 bases at V and 4 bases at J, with 17 bases between. This CDR3 comprises 14 residues. Per germline, CDR1 MNHNS and CDR2 SASEGT. CDR3 nucleotides: TGTGCCAGCACTCAAGAACCGGGACCTTACGAGCAGTACTTC. It codes for CASTQEPGPYEQYF.

This chain links TRBV27 with TRBJ2-3; no firm D call. The CDR3 consists of 13 residues. Trimming cost V 6 bases and J 0 bases, with 7 bases left between them. The germline CDR1 and CDR2 sequences are MNHEY and SMNVEV (reference sequence). As DNA, the CDR3 is TGTGCCAGCAGAGAAACTAGCACAGATACGCAGTATTTT. Translated, it gives CASRETSTDTQYF.

The rearrangement links TRBV10-3 to TRBJ2-7; 12 bases are a match to TRBD1. This CDR3 has 13 amino acids. V dropped 8 bases and J dropped 5; count of bases not matched to a gene: 4. Germline V CDR1 and CDR2: ENHRY, SYGVKD. This chain's CDR3 is CAILGTGGNEQYF. CDR3 sequence (DNA): TGTGCCATCCTCGGGACAGGGGGCAACGAGCAGTACTTC.